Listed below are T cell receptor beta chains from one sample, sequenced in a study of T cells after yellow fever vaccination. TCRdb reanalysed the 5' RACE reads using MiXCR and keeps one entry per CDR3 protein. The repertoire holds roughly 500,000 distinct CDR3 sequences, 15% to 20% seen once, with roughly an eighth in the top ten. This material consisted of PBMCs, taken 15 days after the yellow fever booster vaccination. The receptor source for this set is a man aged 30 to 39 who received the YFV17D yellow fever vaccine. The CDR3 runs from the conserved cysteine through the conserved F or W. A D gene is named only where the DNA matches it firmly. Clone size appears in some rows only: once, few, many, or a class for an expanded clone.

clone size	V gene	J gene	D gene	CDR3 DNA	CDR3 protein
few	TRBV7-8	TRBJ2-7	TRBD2	TGTGCCAGCAGCTTAGACGGGACTAGCGATCTCTACGAGCAGTACTTC	CASSLDGTSDLYEQYF
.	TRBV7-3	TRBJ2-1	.	TGTGCCAGCAGCTTAGTAAGGACTCCCTCCTACAATGAGCAGTTCTTC	CASSLVRTPSYNEQFF
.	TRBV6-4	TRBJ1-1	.	TGTGCCAGCAGTGCATCAACGAACACTGAAGCTTTCTTT	CASSASTNTEAFF
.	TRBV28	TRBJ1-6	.	TGTGCCAGCAGTTTAAGCCAGACAGTTAATTCACCCCTCCACTTT	CASSLSQTVNSPLHF
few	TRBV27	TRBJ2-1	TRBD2	TGTGCCAGCAGTCTCACTACTAGCGGGCCCTACAATGAGCAGTTCTTC	CASSLTTSGPYNEQFF
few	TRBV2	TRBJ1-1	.	TGTGCCAGCGGTCGTCAAGCTTTCTTT	CASGRQAFF
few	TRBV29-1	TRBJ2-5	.	TGCAGCGTTGGAGAGGGGAGATGGGAGACCCAGTACTTC	CSVGEGRWETQYF
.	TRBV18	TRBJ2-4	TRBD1	TGTGCCAGCTCACCCGGGACAGTCGAAAGGGGCATTCAGTACTTC	CASSPGTVERGIQYF
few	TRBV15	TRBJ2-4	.	TGTGCCACCAGCAGAAGCCTGTCCGGGACCGCCAAAAACATTCAGTACTTC	CATSRSLSGTAKNIQYF
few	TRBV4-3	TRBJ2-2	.	TGCGCCAGCAGCCCCTGGGCCGATTCCCCCACCGGGGAGCTGTTTTTT	CASSPWADSPTGELFF
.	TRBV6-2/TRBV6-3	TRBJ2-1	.	TGTGCCAGCAGTTACTCGCTCTCGGGGGAGAGCTCCTACAATGAGCAGTTCTTC	CASSYSLSGESSYNEQFF
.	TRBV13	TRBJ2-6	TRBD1	TGTGCCAGCAGCTCCGGGACAGGAGCTACTGGGGCCAACGTCCTGACTTTC	CASSSGTGATGANVLTF
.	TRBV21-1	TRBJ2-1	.	TGTGCCAGCAGCCCTAAAGGACTAGCGGCAAGCGATGAGCAGTTCTTC	CASSPKGLAASDEQFF
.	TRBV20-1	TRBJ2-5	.	TGCAGTGCTGCAATCAGCGGAAAAGAGACCCAGTACTTC	CSAAISGKETQYF
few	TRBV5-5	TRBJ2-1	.	TGTGCCAGCAGCTTGACGACAGAGGCCTACAATGAGCAGTTCTTC	CASSLTTEAYNEQFF
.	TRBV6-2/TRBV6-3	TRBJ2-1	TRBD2	TGTGCCAGCAGTTACTTGGCGGGAGAGTTTGAGCAGTTCTTC	CASSYLAGEFEQFF
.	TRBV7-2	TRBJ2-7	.	TGTGCCAGCAGCCTAATGGGGTTTCTGTACTTC	CASSLMGFLYF
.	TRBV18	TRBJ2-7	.	TGTGCCAGCTCACCACTCGGCGATTCCTACGAGCAGTACTTC	CASSPLGDSYEQYF
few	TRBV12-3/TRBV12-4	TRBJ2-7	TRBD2	TGTGCCAGCAGGTTGACTAGCGGGAGCCTTTACGAGCAGTACTTC	CASRLTSGSLYEQYF
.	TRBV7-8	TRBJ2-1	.	TGTGCCAGCAGCTTAGCTTTGCCCAAGGATGAGCAGTTCTTC	CASSLALPKDEQFF
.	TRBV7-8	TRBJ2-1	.	TGTGCCAGCAGCCAGAGCCGGGCCGACAATGAGCAGTTCTTC	CASSQSRADNEQFF
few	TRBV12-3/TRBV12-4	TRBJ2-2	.	TGTGCCAGCAGTTTAGTTTACAGCGGCACCGGGGAGCTGTTTTTT	CASSLVYSGTGELFF
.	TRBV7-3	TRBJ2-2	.	TGTGCCAGCAGCACGAGACACTTTGAGCTGTCGGGCACCGGGGAGCTGTTTTTT	CASSTRHFELSGTGELFF
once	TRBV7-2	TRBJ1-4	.	TGTGCCAGCAGCACTCAAGGGGGGGAAAAACTGTTTTTT	CASSTQGGEKLFF
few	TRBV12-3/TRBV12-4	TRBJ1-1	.	TGTGCCAGCAGTGGGGGGGGCGGGCCTGAAGCTTTCTTT	CASSGGGGPEAFF
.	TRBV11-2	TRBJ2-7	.	TGTGCCAGCAGCTTAGTTTCCAGCGACCTTCGTGGGGACGAGCAGTACTTC	CASSLVSSDLRGDEQYF
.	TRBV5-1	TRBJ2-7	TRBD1	TGCGCCAGCAGCGAGCAGACAGGGGGCAAATACGAGCAGTACTTC	CASSEQTGGKYEQYF
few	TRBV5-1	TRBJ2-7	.	TGCGCCAGCAGCTTGGAAGGCGGAAGGAGCTCCTACGAGCAGTACTTC	CASSLEGGRSSYEQYF
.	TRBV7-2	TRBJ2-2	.	TGTGCCAGCAGCTTCCCAGTGAGAAGCGACACCGGGGAGCTGTTTTTT	CASSFPVRSDTGELFF
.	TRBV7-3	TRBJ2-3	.	TGTGCCAGCAGCCCAAACCCGATCACAGATACGCAGTATTTT	CASSPNPITDTQYF
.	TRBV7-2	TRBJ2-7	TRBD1	TGTGCCAGCAGCCACGTCGCGACAGGGGCCTACGAGCAGTACTTC	CASSHVATGAYEQYF
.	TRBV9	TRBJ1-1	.	TGTGCCAGCAGCGTTAGCCCCCGGACAGTGAACACTGAAGCTTTCTTT	CASSVSPRTVNTEAFF
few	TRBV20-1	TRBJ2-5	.	TGCAGTGCTCCGCTTCCGGGGGAGACCCAGTACTTC	CSAPLPGETQYF
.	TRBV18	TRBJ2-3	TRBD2	TGTGCCAGCTCACGAATTATCAAGACTAGCGAAGCGGGTAATACGCAGTATTTT	CASSRIIKTSEAGNTQYF
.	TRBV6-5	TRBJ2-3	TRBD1	TGTGCCAGCAGTTACGGGACAGGGGGGGGAGATACGCAGTATTTT	CASSYGTGGGDTQYF
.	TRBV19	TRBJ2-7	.	TGTGCCAGTAGTACGACGATTACCTACGAGCAGTACTTC	CASSTTITYEQYF
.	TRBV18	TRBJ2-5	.	TGTGCCAGCTCATCGCAGACGGGCGTCCAAGAGACCCAGTACTTC	CASSSQTGVQETQYF
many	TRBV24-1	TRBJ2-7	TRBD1	TGTGCCACCAGCTTCCTACAGGGGGTAGGGTACGAGCAGTACTTC	CATSFLQGVGYEQYF
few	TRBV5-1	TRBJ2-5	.	TGCGCCAGCAGCTTGGCCCCGAGGGAGATACGAGAGACCCAGTACTTC	CASSLAPREIRETQYF
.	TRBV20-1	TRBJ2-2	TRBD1	TGCAGTGCTGAGGGAGACAGGGGCACCGGGGAGCTGTTTTTT	CSAEGDRGTGELFF
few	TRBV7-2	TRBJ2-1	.	TGTGCCAGCAGCTGGGCTGGGCCGGGGGAGTACAATGAGCAGTTCTTC	CASSWAGPGEYNEQFF
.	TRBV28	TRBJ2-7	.	TGTGCCAGCAGTTTAGTGGGGGCCGGAGGCGAGCAGTACTTC	CASSLVGAGGEQYF
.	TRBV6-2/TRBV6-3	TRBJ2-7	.	TGTGCCAGCAGCAAAGACGGCTACGAGCAGTACTTC	CASSKDGYEQYF
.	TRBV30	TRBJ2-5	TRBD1	TGTGCCTGGAGCCCCGGGGACAGGGACCAAGAGACCCAGTACTTC	CAWSPGDRDQETQYF
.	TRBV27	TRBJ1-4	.	TGTGCCAGCAGTTTAGAGCCCACTGCAACTAATGAAAAACTGTTTTTT	CASSLEPTATNEKLFF
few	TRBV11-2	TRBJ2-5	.	TGTGCCAGCAGCTTAGACAGCCCTGGGGAGACCCAGTACTTC	CASSLDSPGETQYF
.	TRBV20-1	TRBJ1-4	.	TGCAGTGCCGAGGGGGGCGAAGAAAAACTGTTTTTT	CSAEGGEEKLFF
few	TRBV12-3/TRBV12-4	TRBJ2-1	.	TGTGCCAGCAGTTTAGCGTCGGGGCTACCACCCAATGAGCAGTTCTTC	CASSLASGLPPNEQFF